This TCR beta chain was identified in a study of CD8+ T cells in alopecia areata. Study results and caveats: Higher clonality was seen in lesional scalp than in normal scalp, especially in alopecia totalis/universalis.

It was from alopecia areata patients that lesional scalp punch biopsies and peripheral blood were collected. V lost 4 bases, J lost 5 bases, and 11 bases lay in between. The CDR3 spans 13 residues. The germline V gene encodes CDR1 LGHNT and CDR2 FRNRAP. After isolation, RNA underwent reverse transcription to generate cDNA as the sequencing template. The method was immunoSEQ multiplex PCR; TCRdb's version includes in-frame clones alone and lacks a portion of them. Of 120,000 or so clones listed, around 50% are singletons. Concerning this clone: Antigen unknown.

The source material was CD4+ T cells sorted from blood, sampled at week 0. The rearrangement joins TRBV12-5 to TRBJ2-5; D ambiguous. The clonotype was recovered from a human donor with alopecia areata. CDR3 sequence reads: CASGSSATETQYF. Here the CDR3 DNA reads TGTGCTAGTGGTTCGTCGGCAACCGAGACCCAGTACTTC. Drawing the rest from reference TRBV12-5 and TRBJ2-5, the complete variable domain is DARVTQTPRHKVTEMGQEVTMRCQPILGHNTVFWYRQTMMQGLELLAYFRNRAPLDDSGMPKDRFSAEMPDATLATLKIQPSEPRDSAVYFCASGSSATETQYFGPGTRLLVL.